This passage covers 16 T cell receptor beta chains from one sample sequenced in a study of cytomegalovirus exposure and HLA in healthy donors. PCR employed 60 Vbeta and 13 Jbeta primers. Using immunoSEQ multiplex PCR, the repertoire was profiled, and TCRdb retains in-frame clones only, with some absent. The table lists about 96,000 clones, 55% to 75% of them singletons. The source material was PBMCs. These receptors came from a man aged 55 to 70 in good health and CMV-seronegative.

This clone was recorded a few times. As DNA, the CDR3 is TGTGCCAGCAGCTCTATACGGGACAAGAGCTACGAGCAGTACTTC. The encoded protein is CASSSIRDKSYEQYF. This rearrangement joins TRBV11-2 to TRBJ2-7; TRBD1 might be the D (6 bases). CDR1 and CDR2 (germline): SGHAT, FQNNGV. V was shortened by 4 bases and J by 3 bases, with 16 bases between the two germline ends. The CDR3 totals 15 residues.

This rearrangement joins TRBV11-3 to TRBJ2-1; 7 bases line up with TRBD1. Trimming removed 6 bases from V and 15 bases from J; junction bases left unmatched: 8. Germline CDR1 and CDR2: SGHNT and YENEEA. The CDR3 sequence is 11 residues long. The CDR3 DNA sequence: TGTGCCAGCAGTGGTACAGGGGCCCTGTTCTTC. It yields the protein CASSGTGALFF.

The V call is TRBV2, the J call TRBJ2-2; D might be TRBD2 (5 bases). V was clipped by 3 bases and J by 5 bases, with 13 bases between them. Germline values: CDR1 SNHLY, CDR2 FYNNEI. CDR3 size: 15 residues. DNA for the CDR3: TGTGCCAGCAGTGATCTCGTGGGGAGAACCGGGGAGCTGTTTTTT. It translates to CASSDLVGRTGELFF.

In its sample, this clone was seen a few times. This chain links TRBV2 with TRBJ1-2; 8 bases are a match to TRBD1. V lost 6 bases and J lost 8; bases outside the gene matches: 5. CDR3 length: 12 amino acids. Germline V gives CDR1 SNHLY, CDR2 FYNNEI. The CDR3 sequence is CASSTGGEGYTF. CDR3 sequence (DNA): TGTGCCAGCAGCACAGGGGGGGAAGGCTACACCTTC.

This clone has more than one count but fewer than ten. The gene calls are TRBV11-2 and TRBJ2-7, with 7 bases matching TRBD2. The germline gives CDR1 SGHAT, CDR2 FQNNGV. This CDR3 has 15 residues. Trimming removed 3 bases from V and 1 base from J; junction bases left unmatched: 6. Written as DNA, the CDR3 is TGTGCCAGCAGCTTTCAGGGCGGGAGATCCTACGAGCAGTACTTC. Protein sequence: CASSFQGGRSYEQYF.

The V gene is TRBV6-6, the J gene TRBJ2-7, with 7 nucleotides matching TRBD2. CDR1 and CDR2 (germline): MNHNY, SVGAGI (reference sequence). CDR3 length equals 14 residues. With V trimmed by 6 bases and J by 2 bases, 7 bases remained unmatched. CDR3 nucleotides: TGTGCCAGCAGCCCGGCGGGGGTCCCCTACGAGCAGTACTTC. It codes for CASSPAGVPYEQYF.

The rearrangement joins TRBV6-5 to TRBJ1-1, with 9 bases lining up with TRBD1. V lost 7 bases, J lost 4 bases, and 7 bases stayed unmatched. The V gene's germline CDR1 is MNHEY and CDR2 SVGAGI. The CDR3 consists of 14 residues. The CDR3 nucleotides read TGTGCCAGCAATACAGGGGGCAGAGGCACTGAAGCTTTCTTT. Amino acids: CASNTGGRGTEAFF.

The sample holds a few counts of this clone. The V call is TRBV9, the J call TRBJ2-2; TRBD2 might be the D (5 bases). Deletions cut 4 bases from V and 1 base from J, with 11 bases between. CDR1 is SGDLS and CDR2 is YYNGEE in the germline V gene. The CDR3 extends over 15 amino acids. The CDR3 loop reads CASSSAGKNTGELFF. CDR3 bases: TGTGCCAGCAGCTCTGCCGGGAAGAACACCGGGGAGCTGTTTTTT.

This chain joins TRBV2 and TRBJ2-1; TRBD1 agrees at 10 bases. This CDR3 is built from 14 residues. Germline values: CDR1 SNHLY, CDR2 FYNNEI. Trimming cost V 4 bases and J 8 bases; bases outside gene matches: 5. CDR3 region: CASSVGTGVDEQFF. DNA for the CDR3: TGTGCCAGCAGTGTCGGGACAGGGGTGGATGAGCAGTTCTTC.

The sample holds one count of this clone. This rearrangement joins TRBV6-1 to TRBJ1-1; D is unresolved. This CDR3 has 14 amino acids. V was pared by 5 bases and J by 3 bases, with 13 bases between. Germline assignment: CDR1 MNHNS and CDR2 SASEGT. CDR3 DNA: TGTGCCAGCAGTATTTTTGCTTCGGACACTGAAGCTTTCTTT. Its protein product is CASSIFASDTEAFF.

This clone came up a few times. The same CDR3 also results from other DNA sequences found in this sample. The chain employs TRBV20-1 and TRBJ2-7; D gene uncertain. CDR1 and CDR2 (germline): DFQATT, SNEGSKA (reference sequence). V was trimmed by 6 bases and J by 2 bases, leaving 8 bases between them. This CDR3 has 11 residues. The CDR3 DNA reads TGCAGTGCGCGGCTAGCCTACGAGCAGTACTTC. Its protein is CSARLAYEQYF.

This clone was observed a few times. The V and J genes are TRBV6-9 and TRBJ2-1; TRBD2 agrees at 7 bases. This CDR3 has 16 residues. Germline V gene data show CDR1 as MNHGY and CDR2 as SVAAGI. V lost 6 bases to trimming and J lost 2 bases; unmatched junction nucleotides: 10. CDR3 nucleotide sequence: TGTGCCAGCAGAACCCTAGGGGCGGGGGCCTACAATGAGCAGTTCTTC. This codes for CASRTLGAGAYNEQFF.

This clone was seen a few times. The chain joins TRBV19 to TRBJ2-2, with a possible D match to TRBD2 (6 bases). Looked up from germline, CDR1 is LNHDA and CDR2 is SQIVND (reference sequence). V shed 1 base and J shed 5 bases, with 8 bases lying between them. CDR3 length: 14 amino acids. CDR3 protein: CASSIVGGTGELFF. The CDR3 region has the DNA TGTGCCAGTAGTATAGTCGGGGGAACCGGGGAGCTGTTTTTT.

This chain joins TRBV4-1 and TRBJ2-7; 11 nucleotides agree with TRBD1. Per germline, CDR1 MGHRA and CDR2 YSYEKL. The CDR3 is made up of 17 amino acids. Trimming cost V 4 bases and J 4 bases; bases outside gene matches: 12. Written as DNA, the CDR3 is TGCGCCAGCAGCCCCAAGATGGGGACAGGGGGGGGGTACGAGCAGTACTTC. This encodes CASSPKMGTGGGYEQYF.

V gene TRBV2 combines with J gene TRBJ1-1; D gene uncertain. Trimming left V 7 bases short and J 1 base short, with 10 bases between. The CDR3 loop spans 13 amino acids. Germline V gene lookup returns CDR1 SNHLY and CDR2 FYNNEI. CDR3: CASTGLENTEAFF. In DNA, the CDR3 is TGTGCCAGCACGGGTTTGGAGAACACTGAAGCTTTCTTT.

The chain combines TRBV27 with TRBJ1-5, with D hard to call. The CDR3 spans 13 residues. V was clipped by 6 bases and J by 6 bases, with 12 bases between them. The germline V gene has CDR1 MNHEY and CDR2 SMNVEV (reference sequence). The CDR3: CASSRRPGQPQHF. Here the CDR3 DNA reads TGTGCCAGCAGCCGGCGGCCGGGTCAGCCCCAGCATTTT.